The 11 T cell receptor beta chains listed next were all sequenced from one sample in a study of cytomegalovirus exposure and HLA in healthy donors. It was with 60 Vbeta and 13 Jbeta primers that the PCR ran. The assay was immunoSEQ multiplex PCR, and TCRdb's table has in-frame clones only and misses some. The table shows more than 150,000 clones, with more than 85% occurring only once. The sequenced sample consisted of PBMCs. Source of these receptors: a girl in the first two years of life in good health and CMV-seronegative.

The chain joins TRBV7-6 to TRBJ1-1; 10 positions agree with TRBD1. V was clipped by 1 base and J by 11 bases; unmatched bases: 7. Germline V CDR1 and CDR2: SGHVS, FNYEAQ. The CDR3 totals 14 residues. The CDR3, as DNA: TGTGCCAGCAGCTTAGAAGGGACAGGGGAGAGGGCTTTCTTT. Translated, it gives CASSLEGTGERAFF.

The chain has TRBV15 and TRBJ1-2, with a possible D match to TRBD1 (5 bases). CDR3 length: 17 residues. In germline, CDR1 is LNHNV, CDR2 YYDKDF (reference sequence). V was cut by 3 bases and J by 0 bases, with 17 bases left in between. In DNA, the CDR3 is TGTGCCACCAGCAGTTCCTACCAGGGAGGGTCTAACTATGGCTACACCTTC. Its translation: CATSSSYQGGSNYGYTF.

V is TRBV27 and J is TRBJ2-7; 7 nucleotides line up with TRBD2. CDR1 is MNHEY, CDR2 SMNVEV, per germline (reference sequence). The length of the CDR3 is 18 residues. V lost 2 bases, J lost 0 bases, and 13 bases stayed unmatched. The CDR3 spells CASSLISAGTTLSYEQYF. DNA for the CDR3: TGTGCCAGCAGTTTAATTTCCGCTGGGACTACGCTCTCCTACGAGCAGTACTTC.

V is TRBV9 and J is TRBJ2-7; 11 bases agree with TRBD2. The germline V gene encodes CDR1 SGDLS and CDR2 YYNGEE. V trimming: 7 bases; J trimming: 2 bases; junction bases outside the gene matches: 8. The CDR3 covers 15 residues. Here the CDR3 DNA reads TGTGCCAGCGGGGGTAGCGGGAGGGCCCCCTACGAGCAGTACTTC. It is translated as CASGGSGRAPYEQYF. The full variable domain, rest sourced from reference TRBV9 and TRBJ2-7, is DSGVTQTPKHLITATGQRVTLRCSPRSGDLSVYWYQQSLDQGLQFLIQYYNGEERAKGNILERFSAQQFPDLHSELNLSSLELGDSALYFCASGGSGRAPYEQYFGPGTRLTVT.

In this sample, this clone turned up once. The chain employs TRBV7-9 and TRBJ2-7, with 7 bases that match TRBD2. This CDR3 comprises 14 residues. Germline lookup yields CDR1 SEHNR and CDR2 FQNEAQ (reference sequence). V lost 5 bases and J lost 5; bases outside the gene matches: 9. This CDR3 is CASSLEREWHEQYF. The CDR3 nucleotides are TGTGCCAGCAGCCTCGAGCGGGAATGGCACGAGCAGTACTTC.

This clone came up once. The rearrangement joins TRBV7-8 to TRBJ2-1; TRBD2 aligns across 12 bases. The CDR3 is made up of 15 amino acids. The germline gives CDR1 SGHVS, CDR2 FQNEAQ. V lost 5 bases to trimming and J lost 4 bases; unmatched junction nucleotides: 3. The CDR3 sequence: CASSETSGSYNEQFF. CDR3 nucleotides: TGTGCCAGCAGCGAGACTAGCGGGAGTTACAATGAGCAGTTCTTC.

The V call is TRBV7-2, the J call TRBJ1-2; D is unresolved. V dropped 4 bases and J dropped 0 bases, with 9 bases sitting between them. This CDR3 is 14 amino acids long. From germline, CDR1 is SGHTA and CDR2 FQGNSA. The CDR3 protein is CASSSQSANYGYTF. In DNA, the CDR3 is TGTGCCAGCAGCTCCCAATCAGCTAACTATGGCTACACCTTC.

V gene TRBV7-6 combines with J gene TRBJ2-1; 9 bases match TRBD2. There are 16 residues in the CDR3. The J segment lost 6 bases and the V segment lost 1 base, leaving 7 bases of the junction unmatched. The germline V gene has CDR1 SGHVS and CDR2 FNYEAQ. The CDR3 region is CASSLGPGLAFNEQFF. Here the CDR3 DNA reads TGTGCCAGCAGCTTAGGACCGGGACTAGCTTTCAATGAGCAGTTCTTC. Full variable domain (remainder filled in from reference TRBV7-6 and TRBJ2-1): GAGVSQSPRYKVTKRGQDVALRCDPISGHVSLYWYRQALGQGPEFLTYFNYEAQQDKSGLPNDRFSAERPEGSISTLTIQRTEQRDSAMYRCASSLGPGLAFNEQFFGPGTRLTVL.

This chain uses TRBV6-1 with TRBJ1-2, with D possibly TRBD1 on 5 matching bases. CDR3 length: 12 residues. Deletions cut 4 bases from V and 8 bases from J, with 11 bases between. From germline, CDR1 is MNHNS and CDR2 SASEGT. CDR3 protein: CASSGVGGGYTF. The CDR3 DNA follows: TGTGCCAGCAGTGGGGTGGGGGGGGGCTACACCTTC.

The chain carries TRBV27 and TRBJ2-3; D is possibly TRBD2 (6 bases). Germline lookup yields CDR1 MNHEY and CDR2 SMNVEV (reference sequence). The germline V and J ends were trimmed by 2 bases and 0 bases, with 9 bases remaining between them. The length of the CDR3 is 15 residues. The CDR3 DNA reads as TGTGCCAGCAGTTTAGCGGGAAGGAGCACAGATACGCAGTATTTT. It specifies CASSLAGRSTDTQYF.

The chain combines TRBV5-4 with TRBJ2-3; D possibly corresponds to TRBD2 (5 bases). With 4 bases removed from V and 1 base from J, the gap between germline ends came to 19 bases. The germline V gene encodes CDR1 SGHNT and CDR2 YYREEE (reference sequence). The CDR3 runs 17 residues. DNA for the CDR3: TGTGCCAGCAGCCTGGAGGTAGCCCCCTATGGCACAGATACGCAGTATTTT. Protein: CASSLEVAPYGTDTQYF.